This T cell receptor (beta chain) emerged from a study of CD8+ T cells in alopecia areata (dated by TCRdb to between 2017 and 2018). The study in broad terms: The treated patients took part in an open-label pilot trial in which moderate-to-severe alopecia areata was treated with oral tofacitinib at 5 to 10 mg twice daily. Tofacitinib was given for 6 to 18 months, followed by 6 months of follow-up off drug to assess delayed response and recurrence. The SALT score, which quantifies the percentage of affected scalp surface area, was used to measure disease severity in treated patients. To study T cell clonal expansion in alopecia areata, the researchers applied high-throughput TCRbeta sequencing to both the C3H/HeJ mouse model and human patients. On the human side, TCRbeta sequencing was run on scalp tissue and on sorted CD4+ and CD8+ peripheral blood T cells from healthy controls and from alopecia areata patients with either patchy or totalis/universalis disease. Patients on tofacitinib were biopsied at baseline and after 4 and 24 weeks of treatment, and several of the patients also had a later scalp biopsy. Scalp clonality was compared across normal scalp (n=4), patchy alopecia areata scalp (n=8), and alopecia totalis/universalis scalp (n=8). RNA was extracted with the PAXgene miRNA kit for fixed scalp, the miRNeasy kit for PBMCs, and the RNeasy kit for mouse skin. TCRbeta CDR3 regions were amplified by immunoSEQ multiplex PCR using 35 Vbeta forward and 13 Jbeta reverse primers.

As concerns this clone: Its cognate antigen has yet to be identified. The sample holds no much larger clone one base away, and base qualities are not on file. Other DNA sequences in the sample encode the same CDR3.

The CDR3 runs 13 residues from the cysteine to the phenylalanine. Only the CDR3 region is kept as DNA, spanning 39 bases read in frame from base 1. V and J are truncated by 0 bases and 2 bases respectively, leaving an intervening sequence of 5 bases. CDR1 PRHDT and CDR2 FYEKMQ are derived from the germline V gene (reference sequence). The library was produced with the immunoSEQ multiplex PCR assay. RNA was extracted from all samples and reverse transcribed into cDNA as template for TCR sequencing. First-strand cDNA was synthesized using SuperScript III with a 2:1 mix of oligo-dT and random hexamers. A synthetic immune receptor repertoire was used to assess amplification bias, and residual bias was removed computationally. In the authors' own workflow: Raw reads were preprocessed for error removal, and CDR3 was defined according to IMGT conventions as running from the conserved cysteine to phenylalanine. To get clonality, Shannon entropy was normalized by log2 of the number of productive unique TCRs and the result was subtracted from 1. Scalp TCRbeta sequences were cross-referenced with sorted blood CD4 and CD8 repertoires so that the CD4 or CD8 identity of scalp clones could be inferred. Imported from immuneACCESS, the table was reduced by TCRdb to in-frame sequences with V and J called. These copies leave out some clones; in studies compared against another copy, an unresolved V gene accounts for under half, and the cause of the remainder is not known. D and trimming were read from the DNA, whereas the V and J calls and clone size are those reported in that table. This sample comprises over 100,000 clones, approximately 54% of them detected only once. The ten largest clonotypes hold more than 10% of the sample.

What the study reported, not specific to this receptor: During tofacitinib treatment, many expanded lesional clones remained in scalp and blood, and this persistence may partly explain relapse after treatment is stopped. TCR sequences shared between patients were less clear than in mice, possibly partly because of HLA diversity in the patient population. With tofacitinib, both scalp clonality and the number of expanded CD8+ clones among the top 100 scalp clones went down significantly. Scalp TCR repertoire analysis is complicated because resident alphabeta T cells in normal human skin are also sequenced, whereas mouse skin is dominated by gammadelta T cells. Lesional scalp, especially in alopecia totalis/universalis, showed higher clonality and more expanded CD8+ clones than normal scalp, suggesting antigenic drive. Because the treated cohort was small and included a single nonresponder, larger studies are needed to assess links between baseline CD8+ expansion and response.

Read against the paper, the sample's time point label means: roughly 24 weeks on oral tofacitinib. The meaning of the sample's treatment or condition label: oral pan-JAK inhibitor, 5-10 mg twice daily. Lesional scalp punch biopsies and peripheral blood were collected from alopecia areata patients. PBMCs were separated by density centrifugation and stained for CD3, CD4 and CD8, after which CD4+ and CD8+ T cells were sorted on a FACSAria. Sequenced material: CD8+ T cells sorted from blood, taken at week 24, from a patient treated with tofacitinib. The receptor comes from a human donor with alopecia areata. The chain uses TRBV13 and TRBJ2-7; matching of 5 bases hints at TRBD1 as the D gene. The CDR3 region reads CASSLGRAYEQYF. The DNA sequence is TGTGCCAGCAGCTTAGGCAGGGCCTACGAGCAGTACTTC.